The 9 T cell receptor beta chains in this list originate from one sample, sequenced in a study of blood T cell repertoires in COVID-19. Clones were sequenced by immunoSEQ multiplex PCR, and TCRdb holds only the in-frame ones, with some missing. This table has roughly 64,000 clones, around 83% appearing once. The sample consisted of peripheral blood. The receptors stem from a woman aged 60 to 75 with acute or convalescent COVID-19.

The chain is built from TRBV10-2 and TRBJ1-5; TRBD1 matches 7 bases. The CDR3 consists of 13 residues. J lost 6 bases, V lost 3 bases, and 2 bases had no gene match. Germline CDR1 reads WSHSY; CDR2 reads SAAADI. CDR3 DNA sequence: TGCGCCAGCAGTGATCAGGGGGGTCAGCCCCAGCATTTT. It codes for CASSDQGGQPQHF.

The chain carries TRBV3-1 (or the pseudogene TRBV3-2) and TRBJ2-7; D unresolved. CDR3 size: 11 residues. Between the trimmed V and J ends, which lost 4 bases and 2 bases, there was a span of 3 bases. In germline, CDR1 is LGHDT, CDR2 YNNKEL (reference sequence). The CDR3 sequence is CASSRTYEQYF. In DNA, the CDR3 is TGTGCCAGCAGCCGTACCTACGAGCAGTACTTC.

The V gene is TRBV3-1 (or the pseudogene TRBV3-2), the J gene TRBJ1-2, with D possibly matching TRBD1 (6 bases). The CDR3 sequence is 14 residues long. The V gene lost 4 bases and the J gene lost 4 bases, with 13 bases spanning the gap. From germline, CDR1 is LGHDT and CDR2 YNNKEL (reference sequence). The CDR3 region has the DNA TGTGCCAGCAGCCCAGGGGATGGGGGCTATGGCTACACCTTC. Its protein product is CASSPGDGGYGYTF.

J is TRBJ2-3 and V is TRBV5-1; tentative D call: TRBD1 (5 bases). The V end lost 4 bases, the J end lost 2 bases, and 11 bases lay between the germline ends. Germline loops: CDR1 SGHRS, CDR2 YFSETQ. This CDR3 contains 14 residues. The CDR3 is CASSRDRFTDTQYF. The CDR3 bases are TGCGCCAGCAGCCGCGACAGATTCACAGATACGCAGTATTTT. The full variable domain, completed using reference TRBV5-1 and TRBJ2-3, is KAGVTQTPRYLIKTRGQQVTLSCSPISGHRSVSWYQQTPGQGLQFLFEYFSETQRNKGNFPGRFSGRQFSNSRSEMNVSTLELGDSALYLCASSRDRFTDTQYFGPGTRLTVL.

The gene calls are TRBV6-2 or TRBV6-3 and TRBJ2-7; 7 bases agree with TRBD1. The germline CDR1 and CDR2 sequences are MNHEY and SVGEGT. The junction had 7 bases not matched to a gene; V was cut back by 0 bases and J by 2 bases. The CDR3 covers 16 residues. CDR3 in amino acids: CASSYSTGRPTYEQYF. In DNA form, the CDR3 reads TGTGCCAGCAGTTACTCGACAGGGCGTCCCACCTACGAGCAGTACTTC.

V is TRBV19 and J is TRBJ2-7; 7 bases are shared with TRBD1. V lost 6 bases to trimming and J lost 1 base; unmatched junction nucleotides: 9. Germline-derived CDR1 and CDR2 are LNHDA and SQIVND (reference sequence). The CDR3 is made up of 15 amino acids. The CDR3 bases are TGTGCCAGTAGGTATGAGGGGGCAGGGTCCTACGAGCAGTACTTC. Residues: CASRYEGAGSYEQYF.

The CDR3 here is CASSPRRLGTDTQYF. CDR3 in DNA: TGTGCCAGCAGCCCAAGGCGGCTAGGAACAGATACGCAGTATTTT. This chain links TRBV3-1 (or the pseudogene TRBV3-2) with TRBJ2-3; no clear D gene. The germline CDR1 and CDR2 sequences are LGHDT and YNNKEL (reference sequence). This CDR3 has 15 amino acids. V was trimmed by 4 bases and J by 3 bases, leaving 14 bases between them.

The chain combines TRBV19 with TRBJ1-1; D uncertain. With 9 bases removed from V and 3 bases from J, the gap between germline ends came to 8 bases. In germline, CDR1 is LNHDA, CDR2 SQIVND (reference sequence). CDR3 length: 11 residues. CDR3 in DNA: TGTGCCAGCCCGTCAGACACTGAAGCTTTCTTT. This sequence encodes CASPSDTEAFF.

In nucleotides, the CDR3 is TGCGCCAGCAGCCAAGGGGACAGGGATAATTCACCCCTCCACTTT. Translation gives CASSQGDRDNSPLHF. The chain combines TRBV4-1 with TRBJ1-6; 9 nucleotides match TRBD1. The germline V gene encodes CDR1 MGHRA and CDR2 YSYEKL. The ends lost 1 base at V and 5 bases at J; junction bases unmatched: 0. The CDR3 totals 15 residues.